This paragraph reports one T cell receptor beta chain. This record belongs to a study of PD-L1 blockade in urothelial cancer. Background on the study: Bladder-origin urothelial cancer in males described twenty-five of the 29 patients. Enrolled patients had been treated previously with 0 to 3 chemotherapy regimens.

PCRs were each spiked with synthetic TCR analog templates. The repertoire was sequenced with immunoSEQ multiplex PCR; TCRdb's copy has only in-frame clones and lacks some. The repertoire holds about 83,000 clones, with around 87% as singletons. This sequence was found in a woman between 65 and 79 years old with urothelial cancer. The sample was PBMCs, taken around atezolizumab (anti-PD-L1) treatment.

The CDR3 DNA is TGTGCCAGCTCACCCGGAGAATTCGAGACCCAGTACTTC. It encodes CASSPGEFETQYF. The rearrangement links TRBV18 to TRBJ2-5, with no clear D. Per germline, CDR1 KGHSH and CDR2 LQKENI. This CDR3 has 13 amino acids. V was shortened by 3 bases and J by 5 bases, with 10 bases between the two germline ends.